This TCR beta chain is drawn from a study of cytomegalovirus exposure and HLA in healthy donors. The trim removed 3 bases at V and 3 bases at J, leaving 5 bases unmatched. Per germline, CDR1 MNHEY and CDR2 SMNVEV (reference sequence). The CDR3 loop spans 16 amino acids. The PCR made use of 60 Vbeta and 13 Jbeta primers. The table came from immunoSEQ multiplex PCR; TCRdb's copy has only in-frame clones and leaves some out. The repertoire holds 100,000 or so clones, 76% seen once, with approximately 5.1% in the top ten. The gene calls are TRBV27 and TRBJ2-3; 11 nucleotides line up with TRBD2. This receptor was obtained from a man aged 25 to 45 in good health and CMV-seropositive. The sequenced sample was PBMCs. The CDR3 DNA is TGTGCCAGCAGTTTCCTCTTAGCGGGAGGGACAGATACGCAGTATTTT. Its translation: CASSFLLAGGTDTQYF.